This record concerns one T cell receptor (beta chain) sequence. This sample was taken from a study of blood T cell repertoires in COVID-19. Overall study context: Samples came from the United States, Italy and Spain, spanning acute and convalescent COVID-19. Sample material is recorded as cDNA or gDNA derived from T cells, B-cell-depleted T cells, or PBMCs.

CDR1 is SGHVS and CDR2 is FQNEAQ in the germline V gene. Trimming removed 7 bases at V and 3 bases at J, with 16 bases between. The CDR3 is 15 amino acids. Original methodology: Amplification from reference gene primers served as the basis for estimated nucleated cell counts. Clones were read by immunoSEQ multiplex PCR, and TCRdb kept only the in-frame ones, dropping some. The V and J calls and clone size come from that table; D and trimming were worked out from the DNA. The sample lists approximately 500,000 clones, 75% to 90% occurring once. This sequence was found in a human donor in a cohort sampled during active COVID-19. The material sequenced was peripheral blood. The chain carries TRBV7-8 and TRBJ1-5, with D tentatively TRBD1 (5 bases). The CDR3 protein is CASTLPPGNNQPQHF. CDR3 sequence (DNA): TGTGCCAGCACCCTGCCCCCAGGGAACAATCAGCCCCAGCATTTT.